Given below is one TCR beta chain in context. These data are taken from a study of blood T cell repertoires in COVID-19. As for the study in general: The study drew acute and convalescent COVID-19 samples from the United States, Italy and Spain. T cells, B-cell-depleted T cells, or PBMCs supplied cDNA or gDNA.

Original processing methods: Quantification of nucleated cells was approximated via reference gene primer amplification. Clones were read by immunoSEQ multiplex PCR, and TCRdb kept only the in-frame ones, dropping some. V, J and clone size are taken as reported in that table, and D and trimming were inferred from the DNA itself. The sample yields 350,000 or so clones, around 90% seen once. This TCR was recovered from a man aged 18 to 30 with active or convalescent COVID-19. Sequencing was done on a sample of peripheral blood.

The DNA of the CDR3 is TGTGCCAGCACCCTCCAAGCACAATTGACACTTAATGAAAAACTGTTTTTT. Its translation is CASTLQAQLTLNEKLFF. V and J are TRBV3-1 (or the pseudogene TRBV3-2) and TRBJ1-4; D is ambiguous. Deletions cut 7 bases from V and 4 bases from J, with 22 bases between. The CDR3 is 17 amino acids. Germline CDR1 is LGHDT and CDR2 is YNNKEL (reference sequence).